This is a list of T cell receptor beta chains from one sample in a study of cytomegalovirus exposure and HLA in healthy donors. Here immunoSEQ multiplex PCR was the method, and the copy in TCRdb shows in-frame clones only, minus some. The sample contains roughly 170,000 clones, roughly 78% of which appear only once. The sample consisted of PBMCs. These receptors came from a woman in her forties or fifties in good health and CMV-seropositive. CDR3s include the opening cysteine and the closing phenylalanine or tryptophan. D genes are given only for firm matches. Expanded clones get a size class; other rows say once, few or many, or leave the size out.

d_call	v_call	clone_size	j_call	cdr3_length	cdr3_nt	cdr3_aa
TRBD1	TRBV29-1	NA	TRBJ1-5	13	TGCAGCGTTGGACAGGGCAGTGTTCAGCCCCAGCATTTT	CSVGQGSVQPQHF
NA	TRBV6-1	NA	TRBJ2-2	15	TGTGCCAACCCCACATTCAGCGCCTACACCGGGGAGCTGTTTTTT	CANPTFSAYTGELFF
NA	TRBV18	NA	TRBJ2-3	13	TGTGCCAGCTCCCCGAGGCGCACAGATACGCAGTATTTT	CASSPRRTDTQYF
TRBD1	TRBV5-1	few	TRBJ1-2	15	TGCGCCAGCCGAGTTCGACAGGGGGCTAACTATGGCTACACCTTC	CASRVRQGANYGYTF
TRBD1	TRBV7-9	NA	TRBJ2-4	15	TGTGCCAGCAGCCCCGGGACAGGCGACAAAAACATTCAGTACTTC	CASSPGTGDKNIQYF
TRBD1	TRBV5-1	few	TRBJ2-7	15	TGCGCCAGCAGCACTTACAGGGGAGTAACCTACGAGCAGTACTTC	CASSTYRGVTYEQYF
NA	TRBV4-1	few	TRBJ2-3	15	TGCGCCAGCAGCCAAGGAGGGGGGGACACAGATACGCAGTATTTT	CASSQGGGDTDTQYF
NA	TRBV5-1	once	TRBJ1-2	15	TGCGCCAGCAGCTTGGCCCCTATGGACAGCCATGGCTACACCTTC	CASSLAPMDSHGYTF
TRBD1	TRBV6-1	few	TRBJ1-1	13	TGTGCCAGCAGTGGGACAGGGGACACTGAAGCTTTCTTT	CASSGTGDTEAFF
NA	TRBV9	once	TRBJ2-7	14	TGTGCCAGCAGCCCCGGGGCGGGGATCTACGAGCAGTACTTC	CASSPGAGIYEQYF
TRBD1	TRBV30	NA	TRBJ2-2	15	TGTGCCTGGACCCACCGGGACAGAGTCACCGGGGAGCTGTTTTTT	CAWTHRDRVTGELFF
TRBD2	TRBV27	NA	TRBJ2-1	16	TGTGCCAGCAGTTTCGGGACTAGCGGGGGTACAAATGAGCAGTTCTTC	CASSFGTSGGTNEQFF
TRBD1	TRBV25-1	NA	TRBJ2-1	14	TGTGCCAGCAGTTTAAGACAGGGGGCCAATGAGCAGTTCTTC	CASSLRQGANEQFF
NA	TRBV19	NA	TRBJ2-5	16	TGTGCCAGTAGTATTGCCCTTTGGGCCAGCCAAGAGACCCAGTACTTC	CASSIALWASQETQYF
TRBD1	TRBV5-4	NA	TRBJ1-4	14	TGTGCCAACAGCTTGACAGGGGTTAATGAAAAACTGTTTTTT	CANSLTGVNEKLFF
TRBD1	TRBV5-4	NA	TRBJ1-5	15	TGTGCCAGCAGCTTGGGGACAGGAAGCAATCAGCCCCAGCATTTT	CASSLGTGSNQPQHF
NA	TRBV28	NA	TRBJ2-3	14	TGTGCCAGCAGTTTATCGGTCGCGACAGATACGCAGTATTTT	CASSLSVATDTQYF
TRBD1	TRBV18	NA	TRBJ2-5	14	TGTGCCAGCTCACCCCAGGGGGCGAGGGAGACCCAGTACTTC	CASSPQGARETQYF
TRBD2	TRBV9	NA	TRBJ2-1	14	TGTGCCAGCAGCGGAGCGGGGGGTTGGAATGAGCAGTTCTTC	CASSGAGGWNEQFF
TRBD1	TRBV28	NA	TRBJ1-4	15	TGTGCCAGCAACGCACAGGGGGGAAGAAATGAAAAACTGTTTTTT	CASNAQGGRNEKLFF
NA	TRBV11-2	NA	TRBJ1-2	16	TGTGCCAGCAGCTTAGTAGGTTTCAGGGGTAACTATGGCTACACCTTC	CASSLVGFRGNYGYTF
TRBD1	TRBV6-5	NA	TRBJ1-5	15	TGTGCCAGCAGTTACGCCGGGACAGTATATCAGCCCCAGCATTTT	CASSYAGTVYQPQHF
TRBD2	TRBV4-2	few	TRBJ2-5	15	TGTGCCAGCAGTTCTAGCGGGGGGGCCCAAGAGACCCAGTACTTC	CASSSSGGAQETQYF
NA	TRBV11-3	NA	TRBJ2-3	15	TGTGCCAGCAGCTTAGGTGGACATAGCACAGATACGCAGTATTTT	CASSLGGHSTDTQYF
NA	TRBV9	NA	TRBJ1-1	16	TGTGCCAGCAGCGAGTCGGGGGGCGAGGGGGAAACTGAAGCTTTCTTT	CASSESGGEGETEAFF
NA	TRBV30	NA	TRBJ1-1	14	TGTGCCTGGAGCAGGGGCCTTTCGAACACTGAAGCTTTCTTT	CAWSRGLSNTEAFF
NA	TRBV5-6	NA	TRBJ2-2	15	TGTGCCAGCAGCCCCCCGCCGGGGGTTCCCGGGGAGCTGTTTTTT	CASSPPPGVPGELFF
TRBD1	TRBV27	NA	TRBJ2-3	15	TGTGCCAGCAGTCATCGGGACAGGGACGACGGTACGCAGTATTTT	CASSHRDRDDGTQYF
NA	TRBV5-5	NA	TRBJ2-5	14	TGTGCCAGCAGCTCTAAGGACATCCAAGAGACCCAGTACTTC	CASSSKDIQETQYF
TRBD2	TRBV7-9	NA	TRBJ2-1	15	TGTGCCAGCGGAATAGCGGGGGGCTTTTATAATGAGCAGTTCTTC	CASGIAGGFYNEQFF
NA	TRBV7-3	NA	TRBJ2-2	15	TGTGCCAGCAGCTCCGGGACTGGGAACACCGGGGAGCTGTTTTTT	CASSSGTGNTGELFF
TRBD1	TRBV10-3	NA	TRBJ1-1	14	TGTGCCATCAGTGTGGACAGGGTATCGACTGAAGCTTTCTTT	CAISVDRVSTEAFF
NA	TRBV5-4	NA	TRBJ2-1	11	TGTGCCGCAAGGGGGGAGACTAGCTGGTTCTTC	CAARGETSWFF
NA	TRBV5-1	once	TRBJ2-5	14	TGCGCCAGCAGCTCCCTTAAGGTGAGCGGGACCCAGTACTTC	CASSSLKVSGTQYF
NA	TRBV10-3	NA	TRBJ2-5	13	TGTGCCATCAGTGATGGTGCGAAAGAGACCCAGTACTTC	CAISDGAKETQYF
TRBD1	TRBV5-1	NA	TRBJ2-1	15	TGCGCCAGCAGCTTAGACAGGGGAACCTACAATGAGCAGTTCTTC	CASSLDRGTYNEQFF
TRBD1	TRBV5-4	few	TRBJ1-6	14	TGTGCCAGCAGCTCCCAGGGGGTAAGTTCACCCCTCCACTTT	CASSSQGVSSPLHF
TRBD1	TRBV9	NA	TRBJ1-1	14	TGTGCCAGCAGCCAGACAGGGATCAACACTGAAGCTTTCTTT	CASSQTGINTEAFF
TRBD2	TRBV30	NA	TRBJ2-1	13	TGTGCCTGGAACCCTAGCGGGATCGATGAGCAGTTCTTC	CAWNPSGIDEQFF
NA	TRBV10-3	NA	TRBJ1-5	15	TGTGCCATCAGCACCACCGGGACAAAAAATCAGCCCCAGCATTTT	CAISTTGTKNQPQHF
NA	TRBV19	once	TRBJ2-1	13	TGTGCCAGTAGTTCGACTAGTTCCAATGAGCAGTTCTTC	CASSSTSSNEQFF
TRBD1	TRBV15	NA	TRBJ1-2	15	TGTGCCACCAGCAGAGATCAAACAGGGGATTATGGCTACACCTTC	CATSRDQTGDYGYTF
TRBD1	TRBV5-6	NA	TRBJ2-2	15	TGTGCCAGCAGCCTGGGGACAGGGGGCCCCGGGGAGCTGTTTTTT	CASSLGTGGPGELFF
TRBD1	TRBV29-1	few	TRBJ1-2	13	TGCAGCGTTGGCCAGGGGGGTAACTATGGCTACACCTTC	CSVGQGGNYGYTF
NA	TRBV6-5	NA	TRBJ2-1	15	TGTGCCAGCAGTTACGGTCTACTCTATAACAATGAGCAGTTCTTC	CASSYGLLYNNEQFF
NA	TRBV30	NA	TRBJ1-5	13	TGTGCCTGGAGCAAGATGGAGACGCAGCCCCAGCATTTT	CAWSKMETQPQHF
TRBD1	TRBV7-9	NA	TRBJ2-7	15	TGTGCCAGCAGCGATTCCCGGGACAGGGCGGACGAGCAGTACTTC	CASSDSRDRADEQYF
NA	TRBV9	NA	TRBJ2-7	14	TGTGCCAGCAGCGTAACCGGGGAGGCCTACGAGCAGTACTTC	CASSVTGEAYEQYF
NA	TRBV28	NA	TRBJ1-2	14	TGTGCCAGCAGTCCTTTGACAGGATACTATGGCTACACCTTC	CASSPLTGYYGYTF
TRBD1	TRBV5-1	NA	TRBJ1-2	14	TGCGCCAGCAGCTTGTCAGGGGGCTCGGATGGCTACACCTTC	CASSLSGGSDGYTF
TRBD1	TRBV6-5	once	TRBJ1-1	12	TGTGCCAGCAGTGAAGGACAGGCGGAAGCTTTCTTT	CASSEGQAEAFF
NA	TRBV15	NA	TRBJ1-1	15	TGTGCCACCAGCAGAGGGGAGGCCCAGAACACTGAAGCTTTCTTT	CATSRGEAQNTEAFF
TRBD1	TRBV18	NA	TRBJ2-7	15	TGTGCCAGCTCAGGAACGGGACAGGGGACCTACGAGCAGTACTTC	CASSGTGQGTYEQYF
TRBD1	TRBV6-5	NA	TRBJ1-1	15	TGTGCCAGCTTCCCAGGGGGCACCATGAACACTGAAGCTTTCTTT	CASFPGGTMNTEAFF